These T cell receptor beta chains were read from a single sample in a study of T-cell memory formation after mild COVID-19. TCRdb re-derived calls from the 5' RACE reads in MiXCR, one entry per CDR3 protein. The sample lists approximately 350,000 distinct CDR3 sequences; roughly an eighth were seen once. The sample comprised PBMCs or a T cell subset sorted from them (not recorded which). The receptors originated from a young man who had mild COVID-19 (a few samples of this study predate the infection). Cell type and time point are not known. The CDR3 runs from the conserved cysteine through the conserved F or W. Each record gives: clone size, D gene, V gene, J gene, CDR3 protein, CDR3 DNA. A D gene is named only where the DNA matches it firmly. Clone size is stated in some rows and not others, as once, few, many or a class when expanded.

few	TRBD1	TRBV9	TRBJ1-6	CASSVDWTGPLHF	TGTGCCAGCAGCGTAGATTGGACAGGTCCCCTCCACTTT
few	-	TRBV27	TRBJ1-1	CASSTHFLSSKGIGTEAFF	TGTGCCAGCAGCACACACTTCCTCTCCTCCAAGGGGATTGGCACTGAAGCTTTCTTT
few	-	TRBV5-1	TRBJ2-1	CASSSRLAQGEFF	TGCGCCAGCAGCTCAAGACTAGCCCAGGGGGAGTTCTTC
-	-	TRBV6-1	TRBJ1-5	CASSVRGASNQPQHF	TGTGCCAGCAGTGTAAGGGGGGCGAGCAATCAGCCCCAGCATTTT
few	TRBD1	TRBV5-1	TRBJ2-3	CASSLGGGVGTDTQYF	TGCGCCAGCAGCTTGGGAGGGGGCGTGGGCACAGATACGCAGTATTTT
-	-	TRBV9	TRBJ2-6	CASSSEANGANVLTF	TGTGCCAGCAGCTCTGAGGCGAATGGGGCCAACGTCCTGACTTTC
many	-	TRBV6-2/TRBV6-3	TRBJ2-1	CASNGLGSNEQFF	TGTGCCAGCAACGGACTCGGTTCCAATGAGCAGTTCTTC
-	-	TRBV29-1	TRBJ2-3	CSVEDGRGDTDTQYF	TGCAGCGTTGAAGATGGGCGGGGAGACACAGATACGCAGTATTTT
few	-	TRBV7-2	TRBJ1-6	CASSFSGWDSPLHF	TGTGCCAGCAGCTTCTCAGGTTGGGATTCACCCCTCCACTTT
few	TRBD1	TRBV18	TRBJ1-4	CASSQAGTGVNEKLFF	TGTGCCAGCTCACAAGCCGGGACAGGAGTAAATGAAAAACTGTTTTTT
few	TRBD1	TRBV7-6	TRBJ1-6	CASSPGTGLAPNSPLHF	TGTGCCAGCAGCCCAGGGACAGGGTTGGCTCCCAATTCACCCCTCCACTTT
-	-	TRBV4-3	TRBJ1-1	CASSQEEGDRRTEAFF	TGCGCCAGCAGCCAAGAGGAGGGAGACAGACGGACTGAAGCTTTCTTT
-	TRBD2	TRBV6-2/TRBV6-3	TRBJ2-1	CASSYSASGGPQGEQFF	TGTGCCAGCAGTTACTCGGCTAGCGGGGGCCCACAAGGTGAGCAGTTCTTC
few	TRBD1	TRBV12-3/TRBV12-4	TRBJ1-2	CASSARKDRGRPYGYTF	TGTGCCAGCAGCGCCCGGAAAGACAGGGGGCGACCCTATGGCTACACCTTC
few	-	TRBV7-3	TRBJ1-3	CASSLQGTGNTIYF	TGTGCCAGCAGCCTACAGGGAACTGGAAACACCATATATTTT